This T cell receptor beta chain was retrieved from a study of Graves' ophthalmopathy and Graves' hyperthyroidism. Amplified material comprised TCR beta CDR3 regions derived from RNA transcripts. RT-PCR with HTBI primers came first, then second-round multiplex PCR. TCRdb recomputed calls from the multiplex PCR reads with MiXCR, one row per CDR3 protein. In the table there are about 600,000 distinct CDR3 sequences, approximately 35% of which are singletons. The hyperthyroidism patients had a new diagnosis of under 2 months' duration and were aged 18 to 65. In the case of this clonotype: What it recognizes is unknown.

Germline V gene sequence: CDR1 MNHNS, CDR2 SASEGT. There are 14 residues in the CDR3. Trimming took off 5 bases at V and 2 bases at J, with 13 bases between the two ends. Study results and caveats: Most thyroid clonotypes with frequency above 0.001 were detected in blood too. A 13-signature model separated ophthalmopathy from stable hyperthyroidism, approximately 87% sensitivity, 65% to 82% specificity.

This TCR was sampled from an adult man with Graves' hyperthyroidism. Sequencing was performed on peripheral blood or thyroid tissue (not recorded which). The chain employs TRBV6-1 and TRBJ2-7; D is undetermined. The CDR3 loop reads CASSPNSPTYEQYF. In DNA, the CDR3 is TGTGCCAGCAGTCCAAACAGTCCGACCTACGAGCAGTACTTC.